These 16 T cell receptor beta chains were sequenced from one sample in a study of long-term antiretroviral therapy in people with HIV. Researchers report immunoSEQ v3.0 was run at survey level. Profiling relied on immunoSEQ multiplex PCR, and the TCRdb table lists in-frame clones only, not all of them. The table shows 25,000 to 35,000 clones, with roughly 84% occurring only once. The source material was unsorted PBMCs, sampled 0.4 years after starting antiretroviral therapy. These receptors came from a man aged 18 to 30 with HIV.

The V call is TRBV25-1, the J call TRBJ2-7, with TRBD1 matching over 8 bases. Germline V gene lookup returns CDR1 MGHDK and CDR2 SYGVNS. V trimming: 3 bases; J trimming: 7 bases; junction bases outside the gene matches: 5. This CDR3 contains 13 residues. In nucleotides, the CDR3 is TGTGCCAGCAGTGAGAGACAGGGGAGAGAGCAGTACTTC. Encoded protein: CASSERQGREQYF.

The chain carries TRBV6-5 and TRBJ2-1, with 7 bases that match TRBD1. This CDR3 comprises 13 residues. J lost 8 bases, V lost 6 bases, and 7 bases had no gene match. CDR1 is MNHEY, CDR2 SVGAGI, per germline. CDR3 coding DNA: TGTGCCAGCAGCCGACAGGGTGGGTATGAGCAGTTCTTC. Encoded protein: CASSRQGGYEQFF.

The chain combines TRBV9 with TRBJ1-2, with 7 bases matching TRBD1. This CDR3 spans 16 amino acids. Germline-derived CDR1 and CDR2 are SGDLS and YYNGEE. Losses at the gene ends were 4 bases for V and 4 bases for J; bases not matched to a gene: 13. In DNA, the CDR3 is TGTGCCAGCAGCCCACCATCAGAGGGACAGACCTATGGCTACACCTTC. It codes for CASSPPSEGQTYGYTF.

CDR3 in DNA: TGTGCCAGCAGCCCCACAAGCTCCTACAATGAGCAGTTCTTC. Amino acids: CASSPTSSYNEQFF. This rearrangement joins TRBV7-9 to TRBJ2-1; D gene uncertain. The CDR3 runs to 14 residues. The germline V gene has CDR1 SEHNR and CDR2 FQNEAQ (reference sequence). Trimming cost V 5 bases and J 0 bases, with 8 bases left between them.

CDR3 nucleotides: TGTGCCAGCAGCCGGACAGGGGGCATGAACACTGAAGCTTTCTTT. Encoded protein: CASSRTGGMNTEAFF. The chain combines TRBV11-2 with TRBJ1-1, with 11 bases lining up with TRBD1. The CDR3 sequence is 15 residues long. Germline lookup yields CDR1 SGHAT and CDR2 FQNNGV. Unmatched junction bases numbered 2, after V lost 5 bases and J lost 0 bases.

J is TRBJ2-7 and V is TRBV2, with a weak D call TRBD2 (7 bases). This CDR3 region has 15 residues. The germline V gene has CDR1 SNHLY and CDR2 FYNNEI. Trimming shortened V by 3 bases and J by 3 bases, and 15 bases separated the two germline ends. DNA for the CDR3: TGTGCCAGCAGTGAGGGGGGGCCGGGAAGCTACGAGCAGTACTTC. It yields the protein CASSEGGPGSYEQYF.

The table lists this clone with a count of one. The chain couples TRBV4-3 to TRBJ2-2; 8 nucleotides align to TRBD1. The CDR3 has 15 residues. Germline assignment: CDR1 LGHNA and CDR2 YSLEER. With 1 base clipped from V and 6 bases from J, the junction kept 4 bases outside the gene matches. The CDR3 DNA reads TGCGCCAGCAGCCAAGTTGACAGGGGTTCCGGGGAGCTGTTTTTT. The encoded protein is CASSQVDRGSGELFF.

The CDR3 region is CASSIEVGDEAFF. The CDR3 bases are TGTGCCAGTAGTATAGAGGTGGGTGATGAAGCTTTCTTT. The chain links TRBV19 to TRBJ1-1; D ambiguous. The CDR3 totals 13 residues. Germline assignment: CDR1 LNHDA and CDR2 SQIVND (reference sequence). V lost 0 bases and J lost 7, with 9 bases in between.

V is TRBV21-1 and J is TRBJ2-2; TRBD2, the D gene given by the table, was not confirmed from the DNA. TRBV21-1 is designated a pseudogene. The CDR3 totals 19 residues. Here the CDR3 DNA reads TGTGCCAGCAGCAAGGCATGGGCAGGGACTAGCGGGACCGCCGGGGAGCTGTTTTTT. It codes for CASSKAWAGTSGTAGELFF.

The chain is built from TRBV19 and TRBJ1-5; D uncertain. CDR3 length: 12 residues. The germline V and J ends were trimmed by 5 bases and 8 bases, with 10 bases remaining between them. The V gene's germline CDR1 is LNHDA and CDR2 SQIVND (reference sequence). The CDR3, as DNA: TGTGCCAGTAGTCCCTCTTGGAAGCCCCAGCATTTT. It translates to CASSPSWKPQHF.

The rearrangement joins TRBV5-4 to TRBJ1-1; D is unresolved. There are 14 residues in the CDR3. Per the germline V gene, CDR1 is SGHNT and CDR2 is YYREEE (reference sequence). V was clipped by 0 bases and J by 5 bases, with 11 bases between them. The CDR3, as DNA: TGTGCCAGCAGCTTGGGTCCAGTCACAACTGAAGCTTTCTTT. It encodes CASSLGPVTTEAFF.

The chain joins TRBV19 to TRBJ1-2; perhaps TRBD1 as D (5 bases). The CDR3 runs 11 residues. CDR1 is LNHDA, CDR2 SQIVND, per germline (reference sequence). V shed 6 bases and J shed 7 bases, with 9 bases lying between them. Here the CDR3 DNA reads TGTGCCAGTAGGGAAGGGGTTGGCTACACCTTC. This translates into CASREGVGYTF.

The chain combines TRBV27 with TRBJ2-7; tentative D call: TRBD2 (6 bases). The CDR3 is made up of 16 amino acids. Per germline, CDR1 MNHEY and CDR2 SMNVEV (reference sequence). Deletions cut 1 base from V and 2 bases from J, with 15 bases between. CDR3 region: CASSLWRGNFPYEQYF. Here the CDR3 DNA reads TGTGCCAGCAGTTTATGGAGGGGTAATTTCCCCTACGAGCAGTACTTC.

A few counts support this clone. The V call is TRBV28, the J call TRBJ1-2; D is unresolved. Germline V gene sequence: CDR1 MDHEN, CDR2 SYDVKM. V was clipped by 6 bases and J by 8 bases, with 16 bases between them. The CDR3 consists of 13 residues. The CDR3 region is CASSLDLRGGYTF. The DNA of the CDR3 is TGTGCCAGCAGCCTAGATCTCCGGGGAGGCTACACCTTC.

This rearrangement joins TRBV7-3 to TRBJ1-1; D possibly corresponds to TRBD1 (5 bases). The CDR3 sequence is 13 residues long. Trimming shortened V by 2 bases and J by 5 bases, and 9 bases separated the two germline ends. Per germline, CDR1 SGHTA and CDR2 FQGTGA. CDR3 sequence: CASSLGHGTEAFF. Written as DNA, the CDR3 is TGTGCCAGCAGCTTAGGACACGGGACTGAAGCTTTCTTT.

This sequence joins TRBV9 and TRBJ1-1, with D uncertain. The germline gives CDR1 SGDLS, CDR2 YYNGEE. CDR3 size: 14 residues. Trimming stripped 6 bases from V and 10 bases from J, with 22 bases between. CDR3 sequence reads: CASTPGGREVAAFF. The CDR3 bases are TGTGCCAGCACCCCCGGAGGGCGGGAGGTTGCAGCTTTCTTT.